The TCR beta chain described here comes from a study of memory CD4+ T cells and cytomegalovirus serostatus. Background on the study: Healthy Belgian adult donors included nine or ten CMV-positive and some 24 CMV-negative people.

The authors' processing: Out-of-frame sequences were removed, leaving about 2,300,000 distinct TCRbeta sequences. Measured with immunoSEQ multiplex PCR; TCRdb has only the in-frame clones, and not every one. That table furnishes V, J and clone size, whereas the DNA furnished D and trimming. Here the sample spans tens of thousands of clones, approximately 79% being singletons. Single viable CD3+CD4+CD8-CD45RO+ cells were sorted as the memory CD4+ T cells. After thawing, CD4+ T cells were positively selected. Germline V lookup: CDR1 KGHSH, CDR2 LQKENI. Trimming pared 2 bases from V and 5 bases from J, leaving 20 bases between. CDR3 length: 17 residues.

The sequencing sample was made of memory CD4+ T cells from blood. The rearrangement uses TRBV18 and TRBJ2-3; D may be TRBD2 (5 bases). This receptor was taken from an adult in good health and CMV-seropositive. The CDR3 sequence is CASSPIPPSLAVDTQYF. In nucleotides, the CDR3 is TGTGCCAGCTCACCAATTCCTCCGTCGCTAGCCGTAGATACGCAGTATTTT.